The 24 T cell receptor beta chains below all came from one sample that was sequenced in a study of cytomegalovirus exposure and HLA in healthy donors. The PCR made use of 60 Vbeta and 13 Jbeta primers. The protocol was immunoSEQ multiplex PCR, while the TCRdb copy is restricted to in-frame clones and leaves out a portion. The data show roughly 98,000 clones, under 75% seen once. Sequencing was performed on PBMCs. The receptors shown here come from a man aged 50-59 years in good health and CMV-seronegative.

The chain recombines TRBV19 with TRBJ1-5, with D perhaps TRBD1 (6 bases). Germline V lookup: CDR1 LNHDA, CDR2 SQIVND (reference sequence). The germline V and J ends were trimmed by 7 bases and 0 bases, with 13 bases remaining between them. The CDR3 length is 15 residues. The CDR3 loop reads CASMKGDRSNQPQHF. For the CDR3, the DNA is TGTGCCAGTATGAAGGGGGATCGTAGCAATCAGCCCCAGCATTTT.

The rearrangement links TRBV19 to TRBJ2-4; 8 nucleotides line up with TRBD1. This CDR3 spans 12 amino acids. V shed 5 bases, J shed 9 bases, and the junction held 3 bases outside the gene matches. The germline gives CDR1 LNHDA, CDR2 SQIVND (reference sequence). The CDR3 bases are TGTGCCAGTAGTTTACAGGGGGGCATTCAGTACTTC. It is translated as CASSLQGGIQYF. Supplemented by reference TRBV19 and TRBJ2-4, the full variable domain reads DGGITQSPKYLFRKEGQNVTLSCEQNLNHDAMYWYRQDPGQGLRLIYYSQIVNDFQKGDIAEGYSVSREKKESFPLTVTSAQKNPTAFYLCASSLQGGIQYFGAGTRLSVL.

The chain has TRBV11-2 and TRBJ2-7; weak D call: TRBD1 (6 bases). This CDR3 region has 15 residues. Looked up from germline, CDR1 is SGHAT and CDR2 is FQNNGV. V lost 1 base to trimming and J lost 7 bases, with 17 bases between them. CDR3 sequence: CASSLGAGATLEQYF. The CDR3 bases are TGTGCCAGCAGCTTAGGAGCAGGGGCCACCTTGGAGCAGTACTTC.

The genes are TRBV11-3 and TRBJ2-5, with D possibly TRBD2 on 7 matching bases. The germline V and J ends were trimmed by 4 bases and 5 bases, with 23 bases remaining between them. The CDR3 contains 17 residues. Germline assignment: CDR1 SGHNT and CDR2 YENEEA. DNA of the CDR3: TGTGCCAGCAGCTCCCCGGGGATGGGGGGGGCTCGGGAGACCCAGTACTTC. Translated: CASSSPGMGGARETQYF. The full variable domain, completed using reference TRBV11-3 and TRBJ2-5, is EAGVVQSPRYKIIEKKQPVAFWCNPISGHNTLYWYLQNLGQGPELLIRYENEEAVDDSQLPKDRFSAERLKGVDSTLKIQPAELGDSAVYLCASSSPGMGGARETQYFGPGTRLLVL.

The genes are TRBV28 and TRBJ1-2; D is uncertain. Trimming left V 1 base short and J 4 bases short, with 7 bases between. CDR1 is MDHEN, CDR2 SYDVKM, per germline. This CDR3 comprises 13 residues. CDR3 bases: TGTGCCAGCAGTTTATCCCGGTCCTATGGCTACACCTTC. Protein: CASSLSRSYGYTF.

The chain joins TRBV11-3 to TRBJ2-7; 10 bases map to TRBD1. V lost 5 bases and J lost 8; bases outside the gene matches: 3. Germline V CDR1 and CDR2: SGHNT, YENEEA. CDR3 length: 12 residues. The CDR3 nucleotides read TGTGCCAGCAGCCCGACAGGGGGCAAGCAGTACTTC. It is translated as CASSPTGGKQYF.

The V call is TRBV6-1, the J call TRBJ2-1; possible D gene TRBD2, 6 bases. Germline V gene data show CDR1 as MNHNS and CDR2 as SASEGT. CDR3 length: 15 amino acids. V gave up 3 bases and J gave up 7 bases, with 16 bases separating them. CDR3 protein: CASSDTRRDFNEQFF. The CDR3, as DNA: TGTGCCAGCAGTGACACCCGTCGGGACTTTAATGAGCAGTTCTTC.

Here the CDR3 DNA reads TGTGCCAGCAGCCATCGGTGGCAGGGGGCTGACATTCAGTACTTC. Its protein is CASSHRWQGADIQYF. The chain recombines TRBV28 with TRBJ2-4; 8 positions agree with TRBD1. Trimming removed 6 bases from V and 8 bases from J; junction bases left unmatched: 12. Germline CDR1 reads MDHEN; CDR2 reads SYDVKM. The CDR3 consists of 15 residues.

V usage is TRBV6-9 and J usage is TRBJ1-2; the match to TRBD1 covers 10 bases. The CDR3 is 15 amino acids. Per the germline V gene, CDR1 is MNHGY and CDR2 is SVAAGI. J was trimmed by 4 bases and V by 6 bases; bases with no gene match: 8. CDR3 sequence (DNA): TGTGCCAGCAGCACTGGGACAGGGGAATGCTATGGCTACACCTTC. It encodes CASSTGTGECYGYTF.

V is TRBV13 and J is TRBJ2-5; 12 bases align to TRBD2. Trimming cost V 6 bases and J 2 bases; bases outside gene matches: 10. This CDR3 spans 17 amino acids. Germline assignment: CDR1 PRHDT and CDR2 FYEKMQ (reference sequence). The CDR3 here is CASSLTSGGFTQETQYF. DNA of the CDR3: TGTGCCAGCAGTCTGACTAGCGGGGGATTTACGCAAGAGACCCAGTACTTC.

The chain employs TRBV5-1 and TRBJ1-5; D perhaps matches TRBD1 (5 bases). With 0 bases removed from V and 4 bases from J, the gap between germline ends came to 20 bases. The germline CDR1 and CDR2 sequences are SGHRS and YFSETQ. The CDR3 sequence is 18 residues long. CDR3 sequence (DNA): TGCGCCAGCAGCTTGGGGGCCTCTGGGCAGGGCGGTAATCAGCCCCAGCATTTT. Translated, it gives CASSLGASGQGGNQPQHF.

The chain links TRBV30 to TRBJ2-2, with 10 positions matching TRBD1. CDR1 GTSNPN and CDR2 SVGIG come from the germline V gene (reference sequence). With 5 bases clipped from V and 6 bases from J, the junction kept 9 bases outside the gene matches. This CDR3 is 15 amino acids long. CDR3 amino acids: CAWGPWTGGPGELFF. In DNA form, the CDR3 reads TGTGCCTGGGGCCCCTGGACAGGGGGGCCCGGGGAGCTGTTTTTT.

The rearrangement uses TRBV5-1 and TRBJ2-7; TRBD2 agrees at 7 bases. Germline CDR1 and CDR2: SGHRS and YFSETQ. The CDR3 is 16 residues long. Losses at the gene ends were 1 base for V and 2 bases for J; bases not matched to a gene: 9. CDR3 amino acids: CASSLLQRGPPYEQYF. CDR3 DNA: TGCGCCAGCAGCTTGTTGCAGCGGGGCCCACCCTACGAGCAGTACTTC. Full variable domain (remainder filled in from reference TRBV5-1 and TRBJ2-7): KAGVTQTPRYLIKTRGQQVTLSCSPISGHRSVSWYQQTPGQGLQFLFEYFSETQRNKGNFPGRFSGRQFSNSRSEMNVSTLELGDSALYLCASSLLQRGPPYEQYFGPGTRLTVT.

J is TRBJ2-7 and V is TRBV4-1; D not resolved. V gave up 5 bases and J gave up 3 bases, with 14 bases separating them. Per the germline V gene, CDR1 is MGHRA and CDR2 is YSYEKL. The length of the CDR3 is 14 residues. CDR3 loop: CASSTKTGFYEQYF. DNA of the CDR3: TGCGCCAGCAGCACCAAGACGGGTTTCTACGAGCAGTACTTC.

A few counts support this clone. The chain has TRBV27 and TRBJ2-7; no clear D. The germline CDR1 and CDR2 sequences are MNHEY and SMNVEV (reference sequence). With 0 bases removed from V and 2 bases from J, the gap between germline ends came to 11 bases. This CDR3 spans 15 amino acids. CDR3 in amino acids: CASSLSGLSAYEQYF. The CDR3 DNA sequence: TGTGCCAGCAGTTTATCGGGCCTATCCGCCTACGAGCAGTACTTC.

This clone appeared a few times. It is likely a read error: a sequence one base away is far more abundant. The chain links TRBV21-1 to TRBJ2-7; the table names TRBD1, a call not compared with the DNA. TRBV21-1 is a pseudogene. The CDR3 contains 15 residues. CDR3 region: CASSTPGQMKYEQYF. The CDR3 DNA follows: TGTGCCAGCAGCACCCCGGGACAGATGAAATACGAGCAGTACTTC.

The chain combines TRBV13 with TRBJ2-7; the match to TRBD1 covers 7 bases. V trimming: 5 bases; J trimming: 0 bases; junction bases outside the gene matches: 7. This CDR3 is built from 15 residues. In germline, CDR1 is PRHDT, CDR2 FYEKMQ (reference sequence). CDR3 in amino acids: CASSRYRGPSYEQYF. CDR3 DNA sequence: TGTGCCAGCAGCAGATACAGGGGACCCTCCTACGAGCAGTACTTC.

The chain has TRBV7-9 and TRBJ2-5, with 7 positions matching TRBD1. The J call is doubtful: the DNA matches TRBJ2-7 better. Germline V gene lookup returns CDR1 SEHNR and CDR2 FQNEAQ (reference sequence). The CDR3 extends over 14 amino acids. CDR3 sequence reads: CASSGDRSFDEQYF. In DNA, the CDR3 is TGTGCCAGCAGCGGGGACAGATCCTTCGACGAGCAGTACTTC.

This chain joins TRBV28 and TRBJ1-1, with D perhaps TRBD1 (6 bases). The CDR3 sequence is 15 residues long. Per the germline V gene, CDR1 is MDHEN and CDR2 is SYDVKM. V lost 4 bases, J lost 2 bases, and 14 bases lay in between. The CDR3 region has the DNA TGTGCCAGCAGTTCGTTTTCCAGGGGAAACACTGAAGCTTTCTTT. Encoded protein: CASSSFSRGNTEAFF.

V is TRBV5-4 and J is TRBJ2-6, with 9 nucleotides matching TRBD1. The CDR3 covers 16 residues. CDR1 is SGHNT, CDR2 YYREEE, per germline (reference sequence). V was clipped by 4 bases and J by 2 bases; unmatched bases: 4. The CDR3 DNA follows: TGTGCCAGCAGCACGTGGACAGGGGCTGGGGCCAACGTCCTGACTTTC. Its protein product is CASSTWTGAGANVLTF.

The chain combines TRBV7-2 with TRBJ2-6; a weak D match, TRBD2 (5 bases). V lost 5 bases, J lost 4 bases, and 15 bases lay in between. This CDR3 has 16 residues. The V gene's germline CDR1 is SGHTA and CDR2 FQGNSA. CDR3 bases: TGTGCCAGCAGCCAGTACAGCGGTTCGGGGGCCAACGTCCTGACTTTC. It encodes CASSQYSGSGANVLTF. The full variable domain, in which reference TRBV7-2 and TRBJ2-6 provide the parts outside the CDR3, is GAGVSQSPSNKVTEKGKDVELRCDPISGHTALYWYRQSLGQGLEFLIYFQGNSAPDKSGLPSDRFSAERTGGSVSTLTIQRTQQEDSAVYLCASSQYSGSGANVLTFGAGSRLTVL.

J is TRBJ1-5 and V is TRBV5-5, with 10 bases lining up with TRBD1. V shed 3 bases, J shed 7 bases, and the junction held 7 bases outside the gene matches. This CDR3 region has 15 residues. Germline CDR1 is SGHKS and CDR2 is YYEKEE (reference sequence). DNA of the CDR3: TGTGCCAGCAGCTACAACGGACAGGGGGGCCAGCCCCAGCATTTT. Its translation is CASSYNGQGGQPQHF.

This clone was counted a few times. J is TRBJ2-1 and V is TRBV5-1; the match to TRBD2 covers 9 bases. Germline V gives CDR1 SGHRS, CDR2 YFSETQ. The J segment lost 7 bases and the V segment lost 1 base, leaving 9 bases of the junction unmatched. This CDR3 is built from 16 residues. CDR3: CASSLIVGGGANEQFF. In DNA, the CDR3 is TGCGCCAGCAGCTTGATTGTTGGCGGGGGGGCGAATGAGCAGTTCTTC.

CDR3 sequence (DNA): TGTGCCAGCAGCCATCGGCGGGCTGGGCAAGAGACCCAGTACTTC. Amino acid sequence: CASSHRRAGQETQYF. The chain carries TRBV5-4 and TRBJ2-5, with a possible D match to TRBD2 (5 bases). The CDR3 is 15 residues long. V was pared by 4 bases and J by 2 bases, with 15 bases between. Germline V gene sequence: CDR1 SGHNT, CDR2 YYREEE (reference sequence).